The present T cell receptor beta chain was sequenced within a study of blood T cell repertoires in COVID-19. About the research overall: The study drew acute and convalescent COVID-19 samples from the United States, Italy and Spain. T cells, B-cell-depleted T cells, or PBMCs supplied cDNA or gDNA.

Sequencing was performed with immunoSEQ multiplex PCR; in TCRdb, only in-frame clones are kept and a portion is missing. The sample includes 200,000 to 250,000 clones, roughly 90% of them seen just once. This TCR was sampled from a middle-aged woman with acute or convalescent COVID-19. The sequencing sample was made of peripheral blood.

This CDR3 reads CASSLAAGANYGYTF. In nucleotides, the CDR3 is TGTGCCAGCAGCTTGGCGGCAGGCGCTAACTATGGCTACACCTTC. The chain couples TRBV5-4 to TRBJ1-2; D is uncertain. CDR1 is SGHNT and CDR2 is YYREEE in the germline V gene (reference sequence). The CDR3 sequence is 15 residues long. V lost 0 bases, J lost 0 bases, and 9 bases lay in between.